This T cell receptor beta chain was retrieved from a study of blood T cells in healthy people across ages. The V end lost 5 bases, the J end lost 3 bases, and 10 bases lay between the germline ends. CDR3 length: 12 residues. Germline loops: CDR1 SQVTM, CDR2 ANQGSEA. Only a few counts were recorded for this clonotype. Through a sample-barcoded 5' primer and a J-beta primer mix, a second PCR was run for roughly 7 to 12 cycles. TCRdb re-called the 5' RACE reads through MiXCR, storing one row per CDR3 protein. The top ten clones hold roughly 9% of a sample with about 760,000 distinct CDR3 sequences, roughly 25% of them seen once. The data also belong to a second study, concerning T cells of mothers and their children. That work adds: From each mother came over 9.5 million TCR beta CDR3 reads, and from each child came 3 million to 3.5 million. Mothers and children who were related shared slightly more overlap than unrelated pairs, but not significantly more.

The sequencing input was blood. This chain links TRBV29-1 with TRBJ1-1, with D unclear. The sequence was obtained from a boy aged 5-17 years in good health. CDR3 in DNA: TGCAGCGTTACTACGGGTTACACTGAAGCTTTCTTT. Translated: CSVTTGYTEAFF.